This TCR beta chain was sequenced in a study of blood T cell repertoires in COVID-19. The germline CDR1 and CDR2 sequences are SGHRS and YFSETQ. V was clipped by 4 bases and J by 5 bases; unmatched bases: 15. The CDR3 is 17 amino acids. In the study's own analysis: Estimates of nucleated cell counts were drawn from the amplification of reference gene primers. Sequencing was performed with immunoSEQ multiplex PCR; in TCRdb, only in-frame clones are kept and a portion is missing. V and J calls and clone size follow that table, whereas D and trimming were derived from the DNA. The table records under 200,000 clones, over 75% of them present only once. Participants, about 18 to 100 years old, spanned about 26 US areas. Participants had their cohort set by participant-reported clinical history.

The sample comprised PBMCs or T cells enriched from blood (not recorded which). The TCR originated in a woman aged 40 to 55 with acute COVID-19. The chain joins TRBV5-1 to TRBJ2-3; 8 bases are a match to TRBD2. CDR3 residues: CASSPYRGAGEIDTQYF. CDR3 nucleotide sequence: TGCGCCAGCAGCCCGTATAGGGGAGCGGGAGAGATAGATACGCAGTATTTT.